Listed below are T cell receptor beta chains from one sample, sequenced in a study of T cells after yellow fever vaccination. TCRdb re-analysed the 5' RACE reads in MiXCR, keeping a single row per CDR3 protein. The sample lists a few hundred thousand distinct CDR3 sequences; around 16% were seen once. Source: PBMCs, taken 4 to 6 days after the first yellow fever vaccination. The receptors derive from a man younger than 30 who received the YFV17D yellow fever vaccine. Each CDR3 is given with its conserved first and last residue. The D gene is left open where the match is weak. Expanded clones get a size class; other rows say once, few or many, or leave the size out.

NA,TRBJ2-5,TRBV18,few,TGTGCCAGCTCACCACGGGGAATGCAAGAGACCCAGTACTTC,CASSPRGMQETQYF
TRBD1,TRBJ1-4,TRBV10-3,NA,TGTGCCATCAGTCCGGGACAGGGGTCTGAAAAACTGTTTTTT,CAISPGQGSEKLFF
TRBD1,TRBJ1-5,TRBV27,few,TGTGCCAGCAGTTTTTCGGGACAGGGAAGAGAGCAGCCCCAGCATTTT,CASSFSGQGREQPQHF
NA,TRBJ1-6,TRBV7-2,NA,TGTGCCAGCAGCTTAGCGAATGTCAGGAATTCACCCCTCCACTTT,CASSLANVRNSPLHF
NA,TRBJ1-1,TRBV7-9,NA,TGTGCCAGCAGCTCCCTCCTGGAAGCTTTCTTT,CASSSLLEAFF
NA,TRBJ2-5,TRBV12-3/TRBV12-4,many,TGTGCCAGCAGTTTCGCGCGAGAGACCCAGTACTTC,CASSFARETQYF
NA,TRBJ1-2,TRBV18,NA,TGTGCCAGCTCACCCGCGGGCGATACGGGCTATGGCTACACCTTC,CASSPAGDTGYGYTF
TRBD2,TRBJ2-2,TRBV12-5,NA,TGTGCTAGTGGTTTGTCACTAGCGGGAACCGGGGAGCTGTTTTTT,CASGLSLAGTGELFF
NA,TRBJ1-3,TRBV20-1,few,TGCAGTGCTAGAGACCAACTAGGTGCTGGAAACACCATATATTTT,CSARDQLGAGNTIYF
TRBD2,TRBJ2-5,TRBV5-1,NA,TGCGCCAGCAGCTTGGTACCTAGCGGGGGCCAAGAGACCCAGTACTTC,CASSLVPSGGQETQYF
TRBD1,TRBJ2-5,TRBV5-6,NA,TGTGCCATCAGCCCGAGGGGGCGCGAGACCCAGTACTTC,CAISPRGRETQYF
NA,TRBJ1-2,TRBV20-1,few,TGCAGTGCTAGAGATTACAGGCTCTATGGCTACACCTTC,CSARDYRLYGYTF
NA,TRBJ2-1,TRBV5-5,NA,TGTGCCAGCAGCGCCGGGATTACCGACAATGAGCAGTTCTTC,CASSAGITDNEQFF
TRBD2,TRBJ2-4,TRBV9,few,TGTGCCAGCAGCGTAGAAAAGCGGGGCGCCAAAAACATTCAGTACTTC,CASSVEKRGAKNIQYF
TRBD1,TRBJ2-7,TRBV5-1,NA,TGCGCCAGCAGCTCCGGGACAGGGGGCGACGAGCAGTACTTC,CASSSGTGGDEQYF
NA,TRBJ2-2,TRBV10-1,NA,TGCGCCAGTGAAGCTTTCGGGGAGCTGTTTTTT,CASEAFGELFF
NA,TRBJ1-6,TRBV10-3,few,TGTGCCATCAGTACCTCTAATTCACCCCTCCACTTT,CAISTSNSPLHF
NA,TRBJ2-1,TRBV6-2/TRBV6-3,NA,TGTGCCAGCACCCCTTATCCTTACAATGAGCAGTTCTTC,CASTPYPYNEQFF
NA,TRBJ2-3,TRBV12-3/TRBV12-4,NA,TGTGCCAGCAGTCCGGGCCTCCAAACTAGCACAGATACGCAGTATTTT,CASSPGLQTSTDTQYF
TRBD1,TRBJ2-3,TRBV24-1,few,TGTGCCACCAGTGACGAGGGACAGGGATCCGATACGCAGTATTTT,CATSDEGQGSDTQYF
TRBD1,TRBJ1-5,TRBV20-1,few,TGCAGTGTTGGACAGGGGCAGGGTCAGCCCCAGCATTTT,CSVGQGQGQPQHF
NA,TRBJ2-3,TRBV4-2,NA,TGTGCCAGCAGCCAAGATGAGGGAACAGATACGCAGTATTTT,CASSQDEGTDTQYF
TRBD1,TRBJ1-1,TRBV5-1,few,TGCGCCAGCAGCTTAGGCAGGGGGCGCGGTCCGGCCACTGAAGCTTTCTTT,CASSLGRGRGPATEAFF
TRBD2,TRBJ2-2,TRBV12-3/TRBV12-4,NA,TGTGCCAGCAGTCCACCGGCGGGGGGTATCGGGGAGCTGTTTTTT,CASSPPAGGIGELFF